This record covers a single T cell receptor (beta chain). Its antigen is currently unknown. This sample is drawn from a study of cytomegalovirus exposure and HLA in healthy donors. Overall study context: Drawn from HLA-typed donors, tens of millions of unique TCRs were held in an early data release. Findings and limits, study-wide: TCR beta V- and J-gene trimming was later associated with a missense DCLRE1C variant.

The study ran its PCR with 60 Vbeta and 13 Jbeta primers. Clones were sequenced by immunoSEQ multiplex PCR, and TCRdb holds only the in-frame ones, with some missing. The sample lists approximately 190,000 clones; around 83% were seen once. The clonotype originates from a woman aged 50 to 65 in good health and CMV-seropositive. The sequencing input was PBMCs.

As DNA, the CDR3 is TGTGCCTGGAGTGAGTCCGACAGGGGCTACACCTTC. This translates into CAWSESDRGYTF. The rearrangement joins TRBV30 to TRBJ1-2, with a weak D call TRBD1 (6 bases). The ends were cut back, 1 base at V and 8 bases at J, with 11 bases in the middle. Germline CDR1 GTSNPN, CDR2 SVGIG (reference sequence). There are 12 residues in the CDR3.